This T cell receptor (beta chain) was retrieved from a study of technical replicates of blood from a handful of donors. This table comes from immunoSEQ multiplex PCR, and its TCRdb copy is limited to in-frame clones, with some not included. The top ten hold around 0.4% of the sample, which has just under 45,000 clones, around 96% seen once. This CDR3 is built from 14 residues. Sequenced sample: T cells isolated from PBMCs. This TCR derives from a human donor in good health. The V gene is TRBV12-1, the J gene TRBJ2-7; TRBD1 was called by the table and not checked on the DNA. TRBV12-1 is listed as a pseudogene. CDR3 DNA: TGTGCCAGCAGCTTTCACAGGTTTTGCTACGAGCAGTACTTC. Translating gives CASSFHRFCYEQYF.